The T cell receptor (beta chain) under discussion was sequenced for a study of a mutant IDH1 vaccine in newly diagnosed glioma. This clone was found once. Its antigen remains unknown. Using immunoSEQ multiplex PCR, the repertoire was profiled, and TCRdb retains in-frame clones only, with some absent. The sample records some 60,000 clones, approximately 90% being singletons. Regarding time point: week 5, during vaccination. Each dose of the vaccine consisted of 300 ug of mutant IDH1 20-mer peptide, with topical imiquimod. Per the germline V gene, CDR1 is LGHNA and CDR2 is YSLEER. The CDR3 runs 16 residues. Trimming cost V 3 bases and J 0 bases; bases outside gene matches: 2.

The sequence came from a middle-aged woman with glioma. The sequences come from PBMCs, collected from a glioma patient whose treatment included an IDH1 peptide vaccine. The gene calls are TRBV4-3 and TRBJ2-2; 9 nucleotides line up with TRBD2. CDR3 nucleotides: TGCGCCAGCAGCCAGCTAGCGGGGACGAACACCGGGGAGCTGTTTTTT. It translates to CASSQLAGTNTGELFF.